These T cell receptor beta chains were read from a single sample in a study of OX40 agonist ivuxolimab in advanced cancers. TCRdb's table, derived via immunoSEQ multiplex PCR, lists solely in-frame clones and lacks some. This repertoire shows about 62,000 clones, approximately 80% found once; its top ten account for roughly 2.6%. The starting material was CD4+ or CD8+ T cells sorted from blood, obtained in a trial of the OX40 agonist ivuxolimab. These receptor sequences come from an adult with an advanced solid tumor such as melanoma, head and neck, liver or kidney cancer. Each CDR3 is given with its conserved first and last residue. A D gene is named only where the DNA matches it firmly. Only some rows state a clone size, as once, few, many or a class for expanded clones.

D	V	J	size	DNA	CDR3
NA	TRBV7-9	TRBJ1-5	NA	TGTGCCAGCAGCTTCCCGGGTAGCAATCAGCCCCAGCATTTT	CASSFPGSNQPQHF
NA	TRBV5-6	TRBJ2-2	NA	TGTGCCAGCAGCTTGGCCCAACGGACCGGGGAGCTGTTTTTT	CASSLAQRTGELFF
NA	TRBV28	TRBJ1-2	once	TGTGCCAGCAGTCCCCGGGGGGGGGCCTATGGCTACACCTTC	CASSPRGGAYGYTF
TRBD1	TRBV7-3	TRBJ1-1	NA	TGTGCCAGCAGTCGCGGACAGGGTAACACTGAAGCTTTCTTT	CASSRGQGNTEAFF
NA	TRBV4-1	TRBJ1-2	NA	TGCGCCAGCAGCCAAGAAGGGGCAGGGACTAACTATGGCTACACCTTC	CASSQEGAGTNYGYTF
TRBD1	TRBV20-1	TRBJ2-2	NA	TGCAGTGCGGGACAGACCGGGGAGCTGTTTTTT	CSAGQTGELFF
NA	TRBV7-2	TRBJ1-3	NA	TGTGCCAGCAGCCCTTCCGGGGCCGGTGCTGGAAACACCATATATTTT	CASSPSGAGAGNTIYF
TRBD1	TRBV19	TRBJ2-7	few	TGTGCCAGTACCGAGGTCCCAGGGGGCGGTGCGGTGCAGTACTTC	CASTEVPGGGAVQYF
TRBD1	TRBV5-4	TRBJ2-5	NA	TGTGCCAGCAGCTTGTCAGGGGGCAAAGAGACCCAGTACTTC	CASSLSGGKETQYF
NA	TRBV9	TRBJ2-3	NA	TGTGCCAGCAGCGTAAAGCAGGGTCCCACAGATACGCAGTATTTT	CASSVKQGPTDTQYF
TRBD1	TRBV27	TRBJ1-6	NA	TGTGCCAGCAGTTCCCCGGACAGGGGGCTTGCACCCCTCCACTTT	CASSSPDRGLAPLHF
NA	TRBV7-9	TRBJ1-2	NA	TGTGCCAGCAGCCAAGGGCAGGGGACGGGTGGCTACACCTTC	CASSQGQGTGGYTF
TRBD1	TRBV19	TRBJ2-5	NA	TGTGCCAGTAGTTCGACAGGGCGTGAGACCCAGTACTTC	CASSSTGRETQYF
NA	TRBV9	TRBJ1-6	NA	TGTGCCAGCAGCGTAGGGCAGGATAATTCACCCCTCCACTTT	CASSVGQDNSPLHF
NA	TRBV6-6	TRBJ1-5	NA	TGTGCCAGCCGGGCAAATTCAAATCAGCCCCAGCATTTT	CASRANSNQPQHF
NA	TRBV6-5	TRBJ1-1	NA	TGTGCCAGCAGTTCTGAAGGGGGACTTATGAACACTGAAGCTTTCTTT	CASSSEGGLMNTEAFF
TRBD2	TRBV15	TRBJ2-5	once	TGTGCCACCAGCAGTAGCGGGGGGAGGAAAGAGACCCAGTACTTC	CATSSSGGRKETQYF
NA	TRBV5-4	TRBJ1-2	NA	TGTGCCAGCAGCTCCGAGGTTTGGGACTATGGCTACACCTTC	CASSSEVWDYGYTF
TRBD1	TRBV2	TRBJ1-1	NA	TGTGCCAGCAATAAACAGGGGCCGGACACTGAAGCTTTCTTT	CASNKQGPDTEAFF
NA	TRBV18	TRBJ1-2	NA	TGTGCCAGCTCACCACTGGTCAGGGATTCGGCTAACTATGGCTACACCTTC	CASSPLVRDSANYGYTF
TRBD2	TRBV6-1	TRBJ2-5	NA	TGTGCCAGCACCTCCGGGACTAGCGATGAGACCCAGTACTTC	CASTSGTSDETQYF
NA	TRBV10-2	TRBJ1-6	NA	TGCGCCAGCACTTGGAGCTCCTATAATTCACCCCTCCACTTT	CASTWSSYNSPLHF
NA	TRBV6-5	TRBJ1-4	NA	TGTGCCAGCAGTTACTCAGGGAATGAAAAACTGTTTTTT	CASSYSGNEKLFF
NA	TRBV5-1	TRBJ1-3	NA	TGCGCCAGCAGCTTGGCAGGGCTCGGAAACACCATATATTTT	CASSLAGLGNTIYF
NA	TRBV7-2	TRBJ1-1	NA	TGTGCCAGCAGCTTCAGACTTGGTGAAGCTTTCTTT	CASSFRLGEAFF
NA	TRBV9	TRBJ1-1	few	TGTGCCAGCAGCGTAGGGACGGCGGGGACTGAAGCTTTCTTT	CASSVGTAGTEAFF
TRBD1	TRBV27	TRBJ1-1	few	TGTGCCAGCAGTTCACAGGGGGGGGTGGCGAGCGAAGCTTTCTTT	CASSSQGGVASEAFF
NA	TRBV2	TRBJ1-4	once	TGTGCCAGCAGAGGGTACTCCCTACAGCTACAAGAAAAACTGTTTTTT	CASRGYSLQLQEKLFF
TRBD1	TRBV5-6	TRBJ1-6	NA	TGTGCCAGCAGCCTCGGGACAGCAGATTCACCCCTCCACTTT	CASSLGTADSPLHF
NA	TRBV7-9	TRBJ1-4	NA	TGTGCCAGCAGCCCAGAACGGGGGTACCCTAATGAAAAACTGTTTTTT	CASSPERGYPNEKLFF
TRBD2	TRBV11-2	TRBJ2-2	NA	TGTGCCAGCAGCTTAGGCCGGATCGGGGGGTCCATCACCGGGGAGCTGTTTTTT	CASSLGRIGGSITGELFF
TRBD1	TRBV11-2	TRBJ2-3	NA	TGTGCCAGCAGCTACCAAGACAGGGATAGCACAGATACGCAGTATTTT	CASSYQDRDSTDTQYF
TRBD1	TRBV18	TRBJ1-2	NA	TGTGCCAGCTCGCGGGGGGGACAGGACTATGGCTACACCTTC	CASSRGGQDYGYTF